This T cell receptor (beta chain) was found in a study of cytomegalovirus exposure and HLA in healthy donors. In the study overall: Out of approximately 170 million T cells, an earlier analysis found some 110 million unique TCR beta sequences in total. General observations from the study: Serostatus for CMV was the only available immune exposure information. Prior analysis indicated that the majority of TCR beta V segments exhibited productivity approximately 87% or approximately 30% of the time. Later analysis found that TCR beta chains associated with HLA were more clonally expanded than other, equally common chains.

The PCR employed 60 Vbeta primers together with 13 Jbeta primers. The repertoire was sequenced with immunoSEQ multiplex PCR; TCRdb's copy has only in-frame clones and lacks some. This sample has some 160,000 clones, with approximately 78% found just once. CDR1 is MNHEY and CDR2 is SMNVEV in the germline V gene (reference sequence). Trimming pared 9 bases from V and 7 bases from J, leaving 19 bases between. The CDR3 totals 14 residues. For this clone: Its specificity is not known.

V and J are TRBV27 and TRBJ2-1, with D tentatively TRBD2 (7 bases). The specimen was PBMCs. The clonotype comes from a male donor in good health and CMV-seropositive. This CDR3 is CASRGRERGNEQFF. CDR3 in DNA: TGTGCCAGTCGGGGGCGGGAGAGAGGGAATGAGCAGTTCTTC.